The text below deals with one T cell receptor (beta chain). This sample was included in a study of blood T cell repertoires in COVID-19. The CDR3 extends over 14 amino acids. V lost 3 bases, J lost 8 bases, and 13 bases lay in between. The germline V gene has CDR1 MDHEN and CDR2 SYDVKM. Profiling relied on immunoSEQ multiplex PCR, and the TCRdb table lists in-frame clones only, not all of them. The table shows some 140,000 clones, with 84% occurring only once. Material for sequencing was PBMCs or T cells enriched from blood (not recorded which). The chain has TRBV28 and TRBJ1-4; the D gene is possibly TRBD1 (5 bases). The sequence was obtained from a man in his forties with acute COVID-19. The CDR3 sequence is CASSFPGVREKLFF. In nucleotides, the CDR3 is TGTGCCAGCAGTTTTCCGGGGGTCAGGGAAAAACTGTTTTTT.